The clone carrying this T cell receptor beta chain was seen a handful of times. CDR1 and CDR2 from the germline V gene are LNHDA and SQIVND (reference sequence). The CDR3 runs 12 residues. Trimming cost V 5 bases and J 4 bases, with 9 bases left between them. TCRdb recomputed calls from the 5' RACE reads with MiXCR, one row per CDR3 protein. The sample shows 400,000 or so distinct CDR3 sequences, 11% of them seen only once. This entry is derived from a study of T cells after yellow fever vaccination. Here the sequenced sample was PBMCs, taken on the day of the first yellow fever vaccination. This receptor was identified in a man between 18 and 35 years old who received the YFV17D yellow fever vaccine. J is TRBJ2-7 and V is TRBV19; D assignment may be TRBD1 or TRBD2 (5 bases each). CDR3 nucleotide sequence: TGTGCCAGTAGTTCGGGGCGGTACGAGCAGTACTTC. Translating it yields CASSSGRYEQYF.